The 23 T cell receptor beta chains in this list originate from one sample, sequenced in a study of T cell clones after liver transplantation (dated by TCRdb to 2018 to 2020). Library generation was performed with the immunoSEQ multiplex PCR assay. TCRdb's version of the immuneACCESS table is confined to in-frame rearrangements and falls short of the full clone set. An unresolved V gene accounts for under half of the shortfall where checked; the remainder is of unknown origin. For this sample the table gives tens of thousands of clones, of which 71% were detected only once. The ten largest clonotypes hold over 14% of the sample. The time point label on this specimen signifies: pre-transplant. The source was CD4+ T cells from blood, collected before liver transplant. The receptors derive from a human donor who received a liver transplant.

This clone was observed a few times. The chain carries TRBV9 and TRBJ1-3; weak D call: TRBD1 (6 bases). V was pared by 5 bases and J by 3 bases, with 9 bases between. The CDR3 length is 13 residues. Germline CDR1 SGDLS, CDR2 YYNGEE. CDR3 in amino acids: CASRQGFGNTIYF. The CDR3 DNA reads as TGTGCCAGCAGACAGGGATTTGGAAACACCATATATTTT.

This CDR3 is CASSLVRGETQYF. DNA for the CDR3: TGTGCCAGCAGTCTAGTTAGGGGGGAGACCCAGTACTTC. J is TRBJ2-5 and V is TRBV28; D might be TRBD1 (6 bases). V lost 5 bases and J 5 bases, leaving 12 bases between the germline ends. Germline CDR1 and CDR2: MDHEN and SYDVKM. This CDR3 is built from 13 residues.

The rearrangement joins TRBV7-9 to TRBJ1-2; no firm D call. V lost 5 bases, J lost 6 bases, and 13 bases lay in between. The length of the CDR3 is 13 residues. Germline V gene sequence: CDR1 SEHNR, CDR2 FQNEAQ (reference sequence). CDR3 sequence (DNA): TGTGCCAGCAGCCCACCACTCACCCATGGCTACACCTTC. Residues: CASSPPLTHGYTF.

This chain uses TRBV11-2 with TRBJ2-3, with TRBD2 identical over 8 bases. The CDR3 has 16 amino acids. Germline V gene data show CDR1 as SGHAT and CDR2 as FQNNGV. V trimming: 1 base; J trimming: 6 bases; junction bases outside the gene matches: 9. This CDR3 is CASSLAHRGGGDTQYF. CDR3 DNA sequence: TGTGCCAGCAGCTTAGCACACCGGGGGGGCGGGGATACGCAGTATTTT.

This sequence joins TRBV6-6 and TRBJ2-7; D may be TRBD1 (5 bases). CDR3 size: 15 residues. The germline gives CDR1 MNHNY, CDR2 SVGAGI (reference sequence). The V end lost 6 bases, the J end lost 1 base, and 16 bases lay between the germline ends. CDR3 amino acids: CASRTEQRLSYEQYF. The CDR3 DNA reads TGTGCCAGCAGGACAGAACAGCGATTATCCTACGAGCAGTACTTC.

The rearrangement links TRBV7-2 to TRBJ2-7, with 8 bases aligning to TRBD1. CDR1 and CDR2 from the germline V gene are SGHTA and FQGNSA. J was trimmed by 2 bases and V by 2 bases; bases with no gene match: 5. The CDR3 sequence is 15 residues long. The CDR3 loop is CASSLRTGPTYEQYF. The CDR3 DNA follows: TGTGCCAGCAGCTTACGGACAGGGCCGACCTACGAGCAGTACTTC.

The rearrangement uses TRBV27 and TRBJ1-1, with unresolved D. The V and J ends lost 5 bases and 4 bases respectively, with 17 bases between them. The CDR3 has 15 residues. Looked up from germline, CDR1 is MNHEY and CDR2 is SMNVEV (reference sequence). For the CDR3, the DNA is TGTGCCAGCAGTCTGGATCGGGCCCGGGGCACTGAAGCTTTCTTT. Protein: CASSLDRARGTEAFF.

The rearrangement joins TRBV6-1 to TRBJ1-5; 11 positions agree with TRBD1. The CDR3 runs to 15 residues. V lost 7 bases to trimming and J lost 3 bases; unmatched junction nucleotides: 5. The germline gives CDR1 MNHNS, CDR2 SASEGT. The CDR3 loop is CASTGTGGPNQPQHF. CDR3 in DNA: TGTGCCAGCACCGGGACAGGGGGACCCAATCAGCCCCAGCATTTT.

The sample holds a few counts of this clone. The rearrangement uses TRBV5-1 and TRBJ2-7; 7 positions match TRBD1. The CDR3 spans 12 residues. With 4 bases clipped from V and 7 bases from J, the junction kept 5 bases outside the gene matches. From germline, CDR1 is SGHRS and CDR2 YFSETQ. The CDR3 loop reads CASSQQGREQYF. In nucleotides, the CDR3 is TGCGCCAGCAGCCAACAGGGGAGAGAGCAGTACTTC.

This chain joins TRBV2 and TRBJ2-3; 7 bases map to TRBD2. V gave up 0 bases and J gave up 3 bases; unmatched junction bases: 3. Germline V gene sequence: CDR1 SNHLY, CDR2 FYNNEI. This CDR3 is built from 15 residues. CDR3 sequence (DNA): TGTGCCAGCAGTGAAGCTTGGCGGGGGACAGATACGCAGTATTTT. Amino acids: CASSEAWRGTDTQYF.

This chain joins TRBV27 and TRBJ1-1, with a possible D match to TRBD1 (6 bases). The CDR3 is made up of 14 amino acids. Trimming cost V 3 bases and J 9 bases, with 17 bases left between them. The germline CDR1 and CDR2 sequences are MNHEY and SMNVEV (reference sequence). In DNA, the CDR3 is TGTGCCAGCAGTTTCCAGAGACAGGTCCCCAAAGCTTTCTTT. The encoded protein is CASSFQRQVPKAFF.

This clone appeared a single time. The genes are TRBV5-1 and TRBJ1-6; D is unresolved. This CDR3 has 15 amino acids. The germline V gene has CDR1 SGHRS and CDR2 YFSETQ. The ends were cut back, 0 bases at V and 5 bases at J, with 9 bases in the middle. The CDR3 DNA reads as TGCGCCAGCAGCTTGGACAGCCCAAATAATTCACCCCTCCACTTT. It encodes CASSLDSPNNSPLHF.

This clone was observed a handful of times. This chain joins TRBV9 and TRBJ2-1; D unresolved. The CDR3 is 15 amino acids. Germline values: CDR1 SGDLS, CDR2 YYNGEE. The V end lost 0 bases, the J end lost 0 bases, and 7 bases lay between the germline ends. The CDR3 is CASSVGASSYNEQFF. The CDR3 DNA sequence: TGTGCCAGCAGCGTAGGGGCAAGCTCCTACAATGAGCAGTTCTTC.

The chain combines TRBV6-5 with TRBJ1-3; D call uncertain. The V and J ends lost 6 bases and 3 bases respectively, with 15 bases between them. Germline values: CDR1 MNHEY, CDR2 SVGAGI. The CDR3 is 15 amino acids. The CDR3 nucleotides read TGTGCCAGCAGGCCTAGCGGAAGCCTTGGAAACACCATATATTTT. Translated: CASRPSGSLGNTIYF.

The V and J genes are TRBV2 and TRBJ2-7; TRBD1 matches 9 bases. The germline V gene has CDR1 SNHLY and CDR2 FYNNEI. The trim removed 6 bases at V and 6 bases at J, leaving 12 bases unmatched. There are 15 residues in the CDR3. For the CDR3, the DNA is TGTGCCAGCAGAGCCTCCGGGACAGGGAGCGCCGAGCAGTACTTC. The encoded protein is CASRASGTGSAEQYF.

This clone has only one observation. The J gene is TRBJ2-3, the V gene TRBV5-6; D is perhaps TRBD2 (6 bases). The CDR3 is 13 residues long. Germline V CDR1 and CDR2: SGHDT, YYEEEE. V lost 0 bases and J 6 bases, leaving 8 bases between the germline ends. The CDR3 DNA follows: TGTGCCAGCAGCTTGGGGGGGGTTGATACGCAGTATTTT. It codes for CASSLGGVDTQYF.

The chain couples TRBV7-2 to TRBJ2-7; 14 bases are shared with TRBD2. Germline V gene sequence: CDR1 SGHTA, CDR2 FQGNSA. J lost 3 bases, V lost 5 bases, and 12 bases had no gene match. This CDR3 comprises 18 residues. Here the CDR3 DNA reads TGTGCCAGCAGCACGGGACTAGCGGGGGCAACTAGTGGCTACGAGCAGTACTTC. Its protein product is CASSTGLAGATSGYEQYF.

The chain uses TRBV7-2 and TRBJ2-6, with a possible D match to TRBD2 (6 bases). This CDR3 spans 18 amino acids. Germline CDR1 SGHTA, CDR2 FQGNSA. Trimming removed 6 bases from V and 2 bases from J, with 20 bases in between. CDR3 nucleotide sequence: TGTGCCAGCAGTTATCAACTGGGCGGGGATACTGGGGCCAACGTCCTGACTTTC. Amino acids: CASSYQLGGDTGANVLTF.

This sequence joins TRBV2 and TRBJ1-4; no definite D call. The germline V and J ends were trimmed by 8 bases and 8 bases, with 15 bases remaining between them. The length of the CDR3 is 13 residues. The V gene's germline CDR1 is SNHLY and CDR2 FYNNEI. CDR3 sequence reads: CASARTGFEKLFF. For the CDR3, the DNA is TGTGCCAGCGCCCGGACGGGGTTCGAAAAACTGTTTTTT.

This clone was found once. The genes are TRBV7-9 and TRBJ2-3, with D possibly being TRBD1 (5 bases). The V end lost 1 base, the J end lost 4 bases, and 15 bases lay between the germline ends. Germline lookup yields CDR1 SEHNR and CDR2 FQNEAQ (reference sequence). The CDR3 runs 16 residues. The CDR3: CASSLGTRRSADTQYF. The CDR3 DNA reads as TGTGCCAGCAGCTTAGGGACAAGACGATCGGCAGATACGCAGTATTTT.

The V gene is TRBV2, the J gene TRBJ2-1; the match to TRBD2 covers 10 bases. The CDR3 covers 16 residues. V lost 5 bases and J lost 6; bases outside the gene matches: 10. Germline V lookup: CDR1 SNHLY, CDR2 FYNNEI. In nucleotides, the CDR3 is TGTGCCAGCAGTCCGTGGACTAGCGGCGCCTCCAATGAGCAGTTCTTC. Amino acids: CASSPWTSGASNEQFF.

CDR3 in DNA: TGTGCCAGCAGCCCTCAGGGACAGTACCAAGAGACCCAGTACTTC. Its protein product is CASSPQGQYQETQYF. V is TRBV27 and J is TRBJ2-5; 7 nucleotides align to TRBD1. The germline V gene has CDR1 MNHEY and CDR2 SMNVEV (reference sequence). V lost 6 bases, J lost 0 bases, and 7 bases stayed unmatched. The CDR3 consists of 15 residues.

This chain uses TRBV29-1 with TRBJ1-1, with 7 bases identical to TRBD1. The ends lost 4 bases at V and 7 bases at J; junction bases unmatched: 12. The V gene's germline CDR1 is SQVTM and CDR2 ANQGSEA. This CDR3 is built from 14 residues. The CDR3 DNA sequence: TGCAGCGTTGCAATTGGGGCAGGGGGAAATGAAGCTTTCTTT. Translation: CSVAIGAGGNEAFF.